This T cell receptor (beta chain) came from a study of graft-versus-host responses after intestinal transplantation. Study summary: The study gave all recipients anti-thymocyte globulin induction, then tacrolimus and steroids for about three years. The study's findings and limits: Early HvG declines after transplant were associated with peak circulating GvH clone levels.

Some clones are missing from TCRdb's copy, which holds only in-frame ones; the method was immunoSEQ multiplex PCR. The sample carries about 9,600 clones, roughly three quarters recorded once. To release intraepithelial and lamina propria lymphocytes, the graft tissue was processed. As regards this clone: Its antigen is currently unknown.

This sequence was found in a human patient who received an intestinal transplant, so some T cells may come from the graft donor. Material: ileum tissue, obtained roughly 450 days after intestinal transplantation.

In nucleotides, the CDR3 is TGCAGCGTTGCGGCGGGGGCCCCGTCCTACGAGCAGTACTTC. This gives the protein CSVAAGAPSYEQYF. The chain uses TRBV29-1 and TRBJ2-7; TRBD2 is a possible D gene (7 bases). The V gene's germline CDR1 is SQVTM and CDR2 ANQGSEA. The length of the CDR3 is 14 residues. V was shortened by 4 bases and J by 1 base, with 14 bases between the two germline ends.